This T cell receptor beta chain stems from a study of patients and donors after allogeneic stem cell transplantation. This clonotype was detected ten times or more. One entry per CDR3 protein, called by TCRdb with MiXCR from the RT-PCR reads. The table shows fewer than 250,000 distinct CDR3 sequences, with roughly 15% occurring only once. CDR1 and CDR2 (germline): LGHDT, YNNKEL (reference sequence). The CDR3 has 16 amino acids. V lost 3 bases to trimming and J lost 1 base, with 12 bases between them. The receptor's source is a human donor who was either an allogeneic HSCT recipient or a stem cell or donor lymphocyte infusion donor (not recorded which). It is not recorded whose cells these are; they may come from a transplant donor. The sequencing sample was made of blood, either unsorted or a sorted T cell fraction (not recorded which). The V and J genes are TRBV3-1 and TRBJ2-2, with a weak D call TRBD1 (6 bases). The CDR3 nucleotides are TGTGCCAGCAGCCAGTTAAGGGGACAGAACACCGGGGAGCTGTTTTTT. As protein: CASSQLRGQNTGELFF.